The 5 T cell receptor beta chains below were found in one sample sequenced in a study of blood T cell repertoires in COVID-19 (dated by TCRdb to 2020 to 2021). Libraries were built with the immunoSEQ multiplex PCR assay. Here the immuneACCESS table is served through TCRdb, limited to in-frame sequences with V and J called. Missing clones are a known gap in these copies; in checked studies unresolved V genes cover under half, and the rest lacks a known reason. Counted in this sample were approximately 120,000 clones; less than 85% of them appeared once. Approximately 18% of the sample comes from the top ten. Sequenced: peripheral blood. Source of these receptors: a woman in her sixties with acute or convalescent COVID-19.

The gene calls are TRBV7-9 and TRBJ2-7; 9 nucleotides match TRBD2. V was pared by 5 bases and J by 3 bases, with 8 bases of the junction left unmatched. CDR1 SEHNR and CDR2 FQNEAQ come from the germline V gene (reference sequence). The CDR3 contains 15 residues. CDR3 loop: CASSPPSGTDYEQYF. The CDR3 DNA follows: TGTGCCAGCAGCCCTCCTAGCGGGACGGACTACGAGCAGTACTTC.

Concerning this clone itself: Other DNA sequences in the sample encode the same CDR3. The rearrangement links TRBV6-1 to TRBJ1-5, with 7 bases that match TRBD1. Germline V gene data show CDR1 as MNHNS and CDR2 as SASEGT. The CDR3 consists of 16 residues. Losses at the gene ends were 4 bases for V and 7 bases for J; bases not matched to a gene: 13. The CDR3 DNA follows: TGTGCCAGCAGTGGGCGGACAGGAGGCGGCCAACAGCCCCAGCATTTT. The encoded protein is CASSGRTGGGQQPQHF.

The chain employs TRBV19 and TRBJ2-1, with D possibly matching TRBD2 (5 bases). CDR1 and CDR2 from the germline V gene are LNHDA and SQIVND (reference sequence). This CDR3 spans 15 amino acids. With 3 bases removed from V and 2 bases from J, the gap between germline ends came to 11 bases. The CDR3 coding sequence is TGTGCCAGTAGTATGGGAGCACATACCTACAATGAGCAGTTCTTC. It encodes CASSMGAHTYNEQFF.

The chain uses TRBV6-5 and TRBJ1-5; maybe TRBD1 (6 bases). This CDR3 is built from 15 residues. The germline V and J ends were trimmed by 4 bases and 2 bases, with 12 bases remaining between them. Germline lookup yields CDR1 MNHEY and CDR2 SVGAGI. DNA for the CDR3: TGTGCCAGCAGTTCTCAGGGGAGCGGCAATCAGCCCCAGCATTTT. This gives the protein CASSSQGSGNQPQHF.

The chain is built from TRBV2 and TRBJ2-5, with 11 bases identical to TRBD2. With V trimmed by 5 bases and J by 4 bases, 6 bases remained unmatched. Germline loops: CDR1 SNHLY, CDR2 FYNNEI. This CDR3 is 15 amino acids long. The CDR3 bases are TGTGCCAGCAGTTTTTTAGCGGGGGGGCTAGAGACCCAGTACTTC. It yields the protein CASSFLAGGLETQYF. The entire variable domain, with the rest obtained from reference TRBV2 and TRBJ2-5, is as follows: EPEVTQTPSHQVTQMGQEVILRCVPISNHLYFYWYRQILGQKVEFLVSFYNNEISEKSEIFDDQFSVERPDGSNFTLKIRSTKLEDSAMYFCASSFLAGGLETQYFGPGTRLLVL.